The 9 T cell receptor beta chains listed next were all sequenced from one sample in a study of OX40 agonist ivuxolimab in advanced cancers. The library was obtained by the immunoSEQ multiplex PCR assay. TCRdb limited this immuneACCESS table to in-frame rearrangements with V and J called. A share of clones is missing; checked studies link under half to unresolved V genes, and the rest is unexplained. This sample has approximately 6,300 clones in its table, and over 65% of those were observed once. The ten largest clones take up around an eighth of the sample. The sample was CD4+ or CD8+ T cells sorted from blood, taken in a trial of the OX40 agonist ivuxolimab. The origin of the receptors is an adult with an advanced solid tumor such as melanoma, head and neck, liver or kidney cancer.

V usage is TRBV28 and J usage is TRBJ2-6; D is unclear. Between the trimmed V and J ends, which lost 1 base and 3 bases, there was a span of 1 base. Germline CDR1 and CDR2: MDHEN and SYDVKM. The CDR3 runs to 13 residues. Written as DNA, the CDR3 is TGTGCCAGCAGTTTATTTGGGGCCAACGTCCTGACTTTC. Its translation: CASSLFGANVLTF. Filled out from reference TRBV28 and TRBJ2-6, the complete variable domain reads DVKVTQSSRYLVKRTGEKVFLECVQDMDHENMFWYRQDPGLGLRLIYFSYDVKMKEKGDIPEGYSVSREKKERFSLILESASTNQTSMYLCASSLFGANVLTFGAGSRLTVL.

This chain uses TRBV11-2 with TRBJ1-1, with D uncertain. The CDR3 is 16 amino acids. CDR1 and CDR2 (germline): SGHAT, FQNNGV. Trimming left V 5 bases short and J 0 bases short, with 16 bases between. The CDR3 reads CASSAGKVTMNTEAFF. The CDR3, as DNA: TGTGCCAGCAGCGCGGGGAAGGTCACCATGAACACTGAAGCTTTCTTT.

CDR3: CASSVSLAGAYNEQFF. In nucleotides, the CDR3 is TGTGCCAGCAGCGTATCTCTAGCGGGGGCATACAATGAGCAGTTCTTC. The J gene is TRBJ2-1, the V gene TRBV9, with 10 bases fitting TRBD2. Germline CDR1 SGDLS, CDR2 YYNGEE. V lost 1 base to trimming and J lost 4 bases; unmatched junction nucleotides: 5. The CDR3 totals 16 residues.

The chain links TRBV10-2 to TRBJ1-5; D call uncertain. Deletions cut 8 bases from V and 1 base from J, with 15 bases between. Germline CDR1 is WSHSY and CDR2 is SAAADI. The CDR3 totals 15 residues. The CDR3 spells CASGPGGPSNQPQHF. The CDR3 region has the DNA TGCGCCAGCGGGCCAGGAGGTCCAAGCAATCAGCCCCAGCATTTT.

The gene calls are TRBV19 and TRBJ1-1, with a weak D call TRBD1 (6 bases). Trimming stripped 4 bases from V and 0 bases from J, with 12 bases between. This CDR3 is 15 amino acids long. Germline V gene lookup returns CDR1 LNHDA and CDR2 SQIVND (reference sequence). The CDR3: CASSTRQELNTEAFF. The CDR3 DNA is TGTGCCAGTAGTACAAGACAGGAATTGAACACTGAAGCTTTCTTT. Full variable domain (remainder filled in from reference TRBV19 and TRBJ1-1): DGGITQSPKYLFRKEGQNVTLSCEQNLNHDAMYWYRQDPGQGLRLIYYSQIVNDFQKGDIAEGYSVSREKKESFPLTVTSAQKNPTAFYLCASSTRQELNTEAFFGQGTRLTVV.

This clone was seen a single time. V gene TRBV18 combines with J gene TRBJ1-1; 7 bases are shared with TRBD1. The CDR3 contains 14 residues. The J segment lost 5 bases and the V segment lost 3 bases, leaving 6 bases of the junction unmatched. CDR1 and CDR2 (germline): KGHSH, LQKENI. The CDR3 protein is CASSPDRPGTEAFF. The CDR3 coding sequence is TGTGCCAGCTCACCGGACAGGCCGGGGACTGAAGCTTTCTTT.

The V call is TRBV27, the J call TRBJ1-5; TRBD1 agrees at 7 bases. The CDR3 has 14 amino acids. With V trimmed by 6 bases and J by 3 bases, 5 bases remained unmatched. Germline V lookup: CDR1 MNHEY, CDR2 SMNVEV (reference sequence). CDR3 region: CASRPGQPNQPQHF. The CDR3 coding sequence is TGTGCCAGCAGGCCGGGACAGCCCAATCAGCCCCAGCATTTT.

This chain joins TRBV11-1 and TRBJ2-7, with TRBD1 matching over 7 bases. J gave up 7 bases and V 4 bases, and 10 bases lay outside the gene matches. Per the germline V gene, CDR1 is SGHAT and CDR2 is FQDESV (reference sequence). The CDR3 consists of 14 residues. The CDR3 spells CASSSFDREREQYF. As DNA, the CDR3 is TGTGCCAGCAGCTCCTTTGACAGGGAGCGGGAGCAGTACTTC.

The V and J genes are TRBV5-4 and TRBJ2-1; D unresolved. With 5 bases removed from V and 5 bases from J, the gap between germline ends came to 14 bases. The CDR3 contains 14 residues. CDR1 and CDR2 from the germline V gene are SGHNT and YYREEE (reference sequence). Written as DNA, the CDR3 is TGTGCCAGCAGTACGGAGACTCTAAACAATGAGCAGTTCTTC. Encoded protein: CASSTETLNNEQFF.